The rows below give T cell receptor beta chains drawn from one sample of a study of cytomegalovirus exposure and HLA in healthy donors. The protocol was immunoSEQ multiplex PCR, while the TCRdb copy is restricted to in-frame clones and leaves out a portion. This sample has 100,000 to 150,000 clones; around nine tenths occur once, and the top ten carry around 5.5%. Sample: PBMCs. The receptors derive from a woman aged 25 to 39 in good health and CMV-seronegative. The CDR3 runs from the conserved cysteine through the conserved F or W. A D gene is named only where the DNA matches it firmly. Expanded clones are given a class, and other clones once, few, many or no size at all.

J,V,D,size,CDR3,DNA
TRBJ1-5,TRBV7-9,TRBD1,-,CASAGTGNQPQHF,TGTGCCAGCGCTGGGACAGGGAATCAGCCCCAGCATTTT
TRBJ1-2,TRBV18,-,-,CASSPTEDLPGYTF,TGTGCCAGCTCACCAACGGAGGATTTGCCTGGCTACACCTTC
TRBJ2-1,TRBV11-2,TRBD2,-,CASSSNQLAGGPNEQFF,TGTGCCAGCAGTTCCAACCAACTAGCGGGAGGGCCCAATGAGCAGTTCTTC
TRBJ2-7,TRBV9,TRBD1,-,CASSERGTGNEQYF,TGTGCCAGCAGCGAGCGAGGGACAGGGAACGAGCAGTACTTC
TRBJ2-1,TRBV5-3,-,-,CARSLAGRLIQQFF,TGTGCCAGAAGCTTGGCGGGCAGACTAATACAGCAGTTCTTC
TRBJ2-3,TRBV7-2,TRBD2,-,CASSPNGGGLGDTQYF,TGTGCCAGCAGCCCTAACGGCGGGGGGTTGGGGGATACGCAGTATTTT
TRBJ2-1,TRBV29-1,TRBD2,few,CSVDRLAVYNEQFF,TGCAGCGTTGATAGACTAGCGGTATACAATGAGCAGTTCTTC
TRBJ1-4,TRBV4-3,-,-,CASSLRGATNEKLFF,TGCGCCAGCAGCCTCCGGGGGGCAACTAATGAAAAACTGTTTTTT
TRBJ1-1,TRBV28,TRBD1,-,CASSLGLVGQGGITEAFF,TGTGCCAGCAGTTTAGGTCTTGTTGGACAGGGGGGGATCACTGAAGCTTTCTTT
TRBJ1-5,TRBV19,-,-,CASSMVGVSNQPQHF,TGTGCCAGTAGTATGGTAGGGGTTAGCAATCAGCCCCAGCATTTT
TRBJ2-1,TRBV4-3,TRBD2,-,CASSQNQGVAGVSYNEQFF,TGCGCCAGCAGCCAAAACCAAGGGGTAGCGGGAGTGTCCTACAATGAGCAGTTCTTC
TRBJ2-3,TRBV30,-,-,CAWSPGYTQYF,TGTGCCTGGAGCCCCGGGTATACGCAGTATTTT
TRBJ2-7,TRBV5-1,TRBD1,-,CASSLAGQGYTEQYF,TGCGCCAGCAGCCTGGCGGGACAGGGGTATACCGAGCAGTACTTC
TRBJ2-5,TRBV23-1,TRBD1,-,CASSQQGAETQYF,TGCGCCAGCAGTCAACAGGGGGCTGAGACCCAGTACTTC
TRBJ2-3,TRBV6-1,TRBD2,few,CASSEGRTSGSTDTQYF,TGTGCCAGCAGTGAAGGGAGGACTAGCGGGAGCACAGATACGCAGTATTTT
TRBJ2-7,TRBV5-4,-,-,CASSSPGRSSYEQYF,TGTGCCAGCAGCTCCCCTGGGAGGAGCTCCTACGAGCAGTACTTC
TRBJ2-7,TRBV5-4,TRBD1,-,CASHRQGAGYEQYF,TGTGCCAGTCACCGACAGGGGGCGGGGTACGAGCAGTACTTC
TRBJ1-1,TRBV29-1,-,-,CSVRSGNTEAFF,TGCAGCGTGAGGTCGGGGAACACTGAAGCTTTCTTT
TRBJ2-7,TRBV19,-,-,CASSTRHRYEQYF,TGTGCCAGTAGTACTCGACACAGGTACGAGCAGTACTTC
TRBJ2-3,TRBV30,TRBD2,-,CAWRRAGGTDTQYF,TGTGCCTGGCGCCGGGCGGGAGGGACAGATACGCAGTATTTT
TRBJ1-1,TRBV30,-,-,CAWRFLTGTNTEAFF,TGTGCCTGGCGCTTCTTAACAGGGACGAACACTGAAGCTTTCTTT
TRBJ1-2,TRBV6-5,-,-,CASSYSFGYGYTF,TGTGCCAGCAGTTACTCCTTCGGCTATGGCTACACCTTC
TRBJ1-1,TRBV6-5,-,-,CASSWGGNTEAFF,TGTGCCAGCAGTTGGGGCGGTAACACTGAAGCTTTCTTT
TRBJ1-5,TRBV21-1,-,-,CASRWDLFSNQPQHF,TGTGCCAGCCGATGGGACTTGTTCAGCAATCAGCCCCAGCATTTT
TRBJ1-1,TRBV5-1,TRBD1,once,CASRGQATNTEAFF,TGCGCCAGCCGCGGACAGGCGACTAACACTGAAGCTTTCTTT
TRBJ2-7,TRBV25-1,-,-,CASSDAGSHYEQYF,TGTGCCAGCAGCGACGCGGGGTCCCACTACGAGCAGTACTTC